This TCR beta chain was documented in a study of radiation and T cells in renal cell carcinoma. Findings and limits, study-wide: From baseline, blood top tumor clonotypes peaked at 2 weeks post-radiation.

Concerning this clone itself: The target antigen is unknown.

The trim removed 4 bases at V and 8 bases at J, leaving 9 bases unmatched. Per germline, CDR1 MNHNS and CDR2 SASEGT. The CDR3 runs 16 residues. TCRdb keeps only in-frame clones here, not all; method: immunoSEQ multiplex PCR. Of 100,000 or so clones listed, approximately 86% are singletons. The sample's time point: baseline pretreatment blood. Treatment reported: 15 Gy SBRT to primary tumor, nephrectomy 4 weeks later. The patient's renal cell carcinoma had clear cell pathology. This chain uses TRBV6-1 with TRBJ1-4, with 11 positions matching TRBD1. The source material was blood, sampled from a patient whose treatment included radiotherapy and nephrectomy. The sequence was obtained from a man over 45 with renal cell carcinoma. The CDR3 DNA reads TGTGCCAGCAGTGTTAGATCTGGGACAGGGGGAGAAAAACTGTTTTTT. Amino acid sequence: CASSVRSGTGGEKLFF.